This paragraph covers one T cell receptor beta chain sequence. This specimen belongs to a study of CD8 T cells in Susac syndrome. Random hexamers served to reverse transcribe roughly 0.45 to 1 ug RNA. TCR beta CDR3 was amplified by immunoSEQ multiplex PCR. This amplification extended across 54 Vbeta and 13 Jbeta segments. TCRdb independently ran MiXCR on the immunoSEQ multiplex PCR reads; one entry per CDR3 protein. The sample has around 300,000 distinct CDR3 sequences, roughly nine tenths seen once. TCR beta sequences were obtained from blood CD8+ and CD4+ T cells. Patients with stable or active relapsing-remitting disease, all of them treatment-naive, made up the multiple sclerosis controls. TEMRA cells were enriched by FACS, and CD4+ and CD8+ T cells were negatively isolated. This receptor was obtained from a human donor with multiple sclerosis. The sample comprised CD4+ T cells from PBMCs.

CDR3 DNA sequence: TGTGCCAGCAGCTTGGGGGTGGGGCAGGGCGGCTCTGGAAACACCATATATTTT. It codes for CASSLGVGQGGSGNTIYF. V and J are TRBV5-4 and TRBJ1-3, with a possible D match to TRBD1 (5 bases). CDR3 size: 18 residues. The germline V and J ends were trimmed by 0 bases and 0 bases, with 16 bases remaining between them. From germline, CDR1 is SGHNT and CDR2 YYREEE (reference sequence).